The 21 T cell receptor beta chains below were found in one sample sequenced in a study of shared clonotypes between healthy human individuals. The data were produced by immunoSEQ multiplex PCR, yet TCRdb's version contains in-frame clones alone and is incomplete. The sample lists about 2.3 million clones; under 95% were seen once. The sequencing sample was made of naive CD4+ T cells from PBMCs. Subset in this sample: CD45RA+ positively selected. Every receptor here comes from a man aged 18 to 30 in good health. Some clones in this sample may be carry-over from other donors' samples.

V gene TRBV29-1 combines with J gene TRBJ1-1; D is unresolved. The CDR3 has 10 amino acids. The germline V gene encodes CDR1 SQVTM and CDR2 ANQGSEA. The ends were cut back, 4 bases at V and 7 bases at J, with 7 bases in the middle. Here the CDR3 DNA reads TGCAGCGTTGCAAACCTTGAAGCTTTCTTT. Protein sequence: CSVANLEAFF.

The CDR3 sequence is CAISESRQAPNYGYTF. CDR3 DNA sequence: TGTGCCATCAGTGAGTCGAGGCAGGCTCCTAACTATGGCTACACCTTC. The chain carries TRBV10-3 and TRBJ1-2; D not certain. V dropped 0 bases and J dropped 0 bases, with 11 bases sitting between them. The germline V gene has CDR1 ENHRY and CDR2 SYGVKD. CDR3 length: 16 amino acids.

This chain links TRBV28 with TRBJ2-7; D gene uncertain. Germline CDR1 reads MDHEN; CDR2 reads SYDVKM. Trimming stripped 3 bases from V and 2 bases from J, with 17 bases between. The length of the CDR3 is 16 residues. Here the CDR3 reads CASSFSAYSGPYEQYF. The CDR3 DNA sequence: TGTGCCAGCAGTTTCTCCGCGTATTCTGGGCCCTACGAGCAGTACTTC.

This sequence joins TRBV16 and TRBJ2-5; 7 bases fit TRBD1. V gave up 1 base and J gave up 1 base; unmatched junction bases: 0. CDR3 length: 14 amino acids. The germline V gene has CDR1 KGHSY and CDR2 FQNENV. The CDR3: CASSQYRGQETQYF. The CDR3 bases are TGTGCCAGCAGCCAATACAGGGGCCAAGAGACCCAGTACTTC. The full variable domain, its missing parts supplied by reference TRBV16 and TRBJ2-5, is GEEVAQTPKHLVRGEGQKAKLYCAPIKGHSYVFWYQQVLKNEFKFLISFQNENVFDETGMPKERFSAKCLPNSPCSLEIQATKLEDSAVYFCASSQYRGQETQYFGPGTRLLVL.

V gene TRBV7-2 combines with J gene TRBJ2-5; D possibly uses TRBD1 or TRBD2 (5 bases each). In germline, CDR1 is SGHTA, CDR2 FQGNSA. The CDR3 totals 12 residues. Trimming pared 0 bases from V and 13 bases from J, leaving 12 bases between. CDR3 bases: TGTGCCAGCAGCTTAGCCCTCGGGGCCTGGTACTTC. Its translation: CASSLALGAWYF.

The chain uses TRBV2 and TRBJ1-4, with a tentative D call TRBD1 (6 bases). The CDR3 contains 12 residues. The V gene's germline CDR1 is SNHLY and CDR2 FYNNEI. V was pared by 5 bases and J by 6 bases, with 7 bases between. The CDR3 here is CASSYRDEKLFF. CDR3 sequence (DNA): TGTGCCAGCAGTTACAGGGATGAAAAACTGTTTTTT. The full variable domain, its missing parts supplied by reference TRBV2 and TRBJ1-4, is EPEVTQTPSHQVTQMGQEVILRCVPISNHLYFYWYRQILGQKVEFLVSFYNNEISEKSEIFDDQFSVERPDGSNFTLKIRSTKLEDSAMYFCASSYRDEKLFFGSGTQLSVL.

The chain uses TRBV19 and TRBJ1-1; no definite D call. Germline V gene data show CDR1 as LNHDA and CDR2 as SQIVND (reference sequence). The V end was cut by 1 base, the J end by 7 bases, with 22 bases between. This CDR3 contains 17 residues. As DNA, the CDR3 is TGTGCCAGTAGTATAGGGCGTTGGGGTTCCGCCGTTGGTGAAGCTTTCTTT. It specifies CASSIGRWGSAVGEAFF.

This sequence joins TRBV29-1 and TRBJ2-5, with 9 bases aligning to TRBD1. Germline assignment: CDR1 SQVTM and CDR2 ANQGSEA. There are 13 residues in the CDR3. V gave up 6 bases and J gave up 5 bases; unmatched junction bases: 7. DNA for the CDR3: TGCAGCGTGGTACAGGGGGCAAGGGAGACCCAGTACTTC. This codes for CSVVQGARETQYF.

The DNA for the CDR3 is TGTGCCAGCAGCTTGGTAGGACAGGGGGCTGGAGATACGCAGTATTTT. This encodes CASSLVGQGAGDTQYF. The chain couples TRBV5-5 to TRBJ2-3, with TRBD1 identical over 11 bases. Germline CDR1 reads SGHKS; CDR2 reads YYEKEE (reference sequence). The CDR3 spans 16 residues. Trimming cost V 0 bases and J 5 bases; bases outside gene matches: 5.

V is TRBV29-1 and J is TRBJ2-1; 7 nucleotides agree with TRBD2. The CDR3 spans 14 residues. Germline V gene data show CDR1 as SQVTM and CDR2 as ANQGSEA. V dropped 8 bases and J dropped 2; count of bases not matched to a gene: 9. The CDR3 coding sequence is TGCAGCTCGGAACTAGCGACGACCTACAATGAGCAGTTCTTC. Its translation: CSSELATTYNEQFF.

This clone was seen a few times. This rearrangement joins TRBV4-2 to TRBJ1-4, with 10 bases lining up with TRBD1. The V gene end was trimmed by 1 base and the J gene end by 6 bases; junction bases not matched to a gene: 5. The germline V gene has CDR1 LGHNA and CDR2 YNFKEQ. CDR3 length equals 16 residues. The CDR3 nucleotides are TGTGCCAGCAGCCAAGTGATCGGGACAGGGGATGAAAAACTGTTTTTT. Translated: CASSQVIGTGDEKLFF.

A word on this clone: Its ends do not fully match the called genes, so a read error is possible. The J gene is TRBJ2-7, the V gene TRBV6-1; D not certain. The CDR3 loop spans 14 amino acids. CDR1 MNHNS and CDR2 SASEGT come from the germline V gene. The CDR3 coding sequence is TGTGCCAGCACTGAATCCCCGGGCCCCTACGAGCAGTACTTC. This translates into CASTESPGPYEQYF.

The chain combines TRBV28 with TRBJ1-3, with D perhaps matching TRBD1 (5 bases). The V end was cut by 2 bases, the J end by 4 bases, with 21 bases between. The CDR3 has 18 amino acids. Germline loops: CDR1 MDHEN, CDR2 SYDVKM. The CDR3 loop is CASSLVERGPRAGNTIYF. DNA for the CDR3: TGTGCCAGCAGTTTAGTTGAGCGGGGACCCAGGGCCGGAAACACCATATATTTT.

The V call is TRBV5-1, the J call TRBJ2-5, with unresolved D. CDR1 and CDR2 (germline): SGHRS, YFSETQ. Trimming shortened V by 3 bases and J by 1 base, and 7 bases separated the two germline ends. The CDR3 is 13 residues long. In nucleotides, the CDR3 is TGCGCCAGCAGCTCCAACTCCCAAGAGACCCAGTACTTC. Encoded protein: CASSSNSQETQYF.

The V call is TRBV28, the J call TRBJ1-2; 9 bases are a match to TRBD1. The germline V gene has CDR1 MDHEN and CDR2 SYDVKM. The J segment lost 0 bases and the V segment lost 5 bases, leaving 10 bases of the junction unmatched. There are 17 residues in the CDR3. This chain's CDR3 is CASSPTRTGATNYGYTF. CDR3 coding DNA: TGTGCCAGCAGTCCCACCCGGACAGGGGCGACTAACTATGGCTACACCTTC.

The chain carries TRBV4-3 and TRBJ2-2; tentatively, D is TRBD1 (5 bases). Deletions cut 1 base from V and 4 bases from J, with 13 bases between. The CDR3 spans 16 residues. The germline gives CDR1 LGHNA, CDR2 YSLEER. In DNA, the CDR3 is TGCGCCAGCAGCCAAGGTGGGGCGTTGGGCACCGGGGAGCTGTTTTTT. The encoded protein is CASSQGGALGTGELFF.

J is TRBJ2-5 and V is TRBV6-1; D perhaps matches TRBD1 (5 bases). The CDR3 sequence is 15 residues long. Trimming cost V 2 bases and J 5 bases, with 15 bases left between them. Germline V gene data show CDR1 as MNHNS and CDR2 as SASEGT. The CDR3 coding sequence is TGTGCCAGCAGTGAAAGGACGCTAGGGGTGGAGACCCAGTACTTC. It encodes CASSERTLGVETQYF.

The chain links TRBV7-9 to TRBJ1-3; TRBD1 aligns across 8 bases. Germline trimming cut 1 base from V and 3 bases from J; bases unmatched to any gene: 8. CDR1 is SEHNR and CDR2 is FQNEAQ in the germline V gene (reference sequence). This CDR3 contains 17 residues. This CDR3 reads CASSLDQGASGGNTIYF. CDR3 in DNA: TGTGCCAGCAGCTTAGACCAGGGGGCTTCAGGTGGAAACACCATATATTTT.

The V and J genes are TRBV2 and TRBJ1-2; D may be TRBD1 (5 bases). Trimming pared 6 bases from V and 4 bases from J, leaving 15 bases between. The CDR3 consists of 14 residues. Germline V gene lookup returns CDR1 SNHLY and CDR2 FYNNEI. The CDR3 sequence: CASRPAGPRYGYTF. The CDR3 bases are TGTGCCAGCAGGCCCGCGGGGCCTCGCTATGGCTACACCTTC.

This chain links TRBV19 with TRBJ2-7; TRBD2 agrees at 14 bases. This CDR3 is 13 amino acids long. The germline V gene has CDR1 LNHDA and CDR2 SQIVND (reference sequence). After removal of 8 bases from V and 6 bases from J, the junction contained 3 bases not matched to a gene. CDR3 sequence reads: CASLGTSGSEQYF. The CDR3 nucleotides read TGTGCCAGTCTAGGGACTAGCGGGAGCGAGCAGTACTTC.

CDR3 DNA sequence: TGCGCCAGCAGCCCGACAGGTGGTAGTCAGCCCCAGCATTTT. Amino acids: CASSPTGGSQPQHF. The chain employs TRBV5-1 and TRBJ1-5; tentative D call: TRBD1 (6 bases). Germline V gene sequence: CDR1 SGHRS, CDR2 YFSETQ. This CDR3 has 14 residues. The ends were cut back, 4 bases at V and 6 bases at J, with 14 bases in the middle. The full variable domain, in which reference TRBV5-1 and TRBJ1-5 provide the parts outside the CDR3, is KAGVTQTPRYLIKTRGQQVTLSCSPISGHRSVSWYQQTPGQGLQFLFEYFSETQRNKGNFPGRFSGRQFSNSRSEMNVSTLELGDSALYLCASSPTGGSQPQHFGDGTRLSIL.